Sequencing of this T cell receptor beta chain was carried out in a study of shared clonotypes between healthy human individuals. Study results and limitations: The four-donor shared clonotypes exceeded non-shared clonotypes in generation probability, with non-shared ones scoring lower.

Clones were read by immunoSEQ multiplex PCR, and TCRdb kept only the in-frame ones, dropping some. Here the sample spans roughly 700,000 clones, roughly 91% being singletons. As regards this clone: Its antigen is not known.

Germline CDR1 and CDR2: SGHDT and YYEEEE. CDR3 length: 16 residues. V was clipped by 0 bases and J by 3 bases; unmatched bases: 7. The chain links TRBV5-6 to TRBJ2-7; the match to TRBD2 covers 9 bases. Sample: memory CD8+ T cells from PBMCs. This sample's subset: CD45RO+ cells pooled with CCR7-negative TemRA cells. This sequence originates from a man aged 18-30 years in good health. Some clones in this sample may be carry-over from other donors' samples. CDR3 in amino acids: CASSLGLAVPNYEQYF. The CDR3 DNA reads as TGTGCCAGCAGCTTGGGACTAGCGGTGCCAAACTACGAGCAGTACTTC. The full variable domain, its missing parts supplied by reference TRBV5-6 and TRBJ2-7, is DAGVTQSPTHLIKTRGQQVTLRCSPKSGHDTVSWYQQALGQGPQFIFQYYEEEERQRGNFPDRFSGHQFPNYSSELNVNALLLGDSALYLCASSLGLAVPNYEQYFGPGTRLTVT.